Listed here are 21 T cell receptor beta chains from one sample, sequenced in a study of T cell responses to AZD1222 COVID-19 vaccine. TCRdb's copy holds only in-frame clones and misses some; the assay was immunoSEQ multiplex PCR. Seen here are under 150,000 clones, approximately 90% observed once, and the top ten hold around 1.4%. The starting material was peripheral blood, obtained 28 days after the second AZD1222 dose. These receptors all come from an adult who received the AZD1222 COVID-19 vaccine.

The genes are TRBV4-2 and TRBJ2-3; D is possibly TRBD2 (6 bases). The V end lost 4 bases, the J end lost 2 bases, and 16 bases lay between the germline ends. This CDR3 comprises 16 residues. From germline, CDR1 is LGHNA and CDR2 YNFKEQ. CDR3 in DNA: TGTGCCAGCAGCCGGGACTCCGACCTCGACACAGATACGCAGTATTTT. Encoded protein: CASSRDSDLDTDTQYF.

The V call is TRBV5-4, the J call TRBJ2-1, with unresolved D. Trimming removed 0 bases at V and 5 bases at J, with 3 bases between. CDR3 size: 12 residues. CDR1 SGHNT and CDR2 YYREEE come from the germline V gene (reference sequence). In nucleotides, the CDR3 is TGTGCCAGCAGCTTGGTAGACAATGAGCAGTTCTTC. It yields the protein CASSLVDNEQFF.

The J gene is TRBJ2-7, the V gene TRBV27; the D gene could be TRBD1 or TRBD2 (5 bases each). CDR1 and CDR2 from the germline V gene are MNHEY and SMNVEV (reference sequence). V shed 3 bases and J shed 7 bases, with 28 bases lying between them. CDR3 length: 18 residues. This CDR3 reads CASSLVPTDDRPTREQYF. CDR3 sequence (DNA): TGTGCCAGCAGTTTGGTTCCGACAGACGACCGCCCCACTAGAGAGCAGTACTTC.

The genes are TRBV9 and TRBJ2-3, with 7 bases that match TRBD2. V trimming: 3 bases; J trimming: 4 bases; junction bases outside the gene matches: 8. The CDR3 is made up of 15 amino acids. Looked up from germline, CDR1 is SGDLS and CDR2 is YYNGEE. DNA of the CDR3: TGTGCCAGCAGCGGACGCGGACTAGGGGCAGATACGCAGTATTTT. This codes for CASSGRGLGADTQYF.

The rearrangement links TRBV25-1 to TRBJ2-1; unclear D gene. V was cut by 3 bases and J by 0 bases, with 6 bases left in between. CDR1 and CDR2 (germline): MGHDK, SYGVNS. The CDR3 loop spans 14 amino acids. CDR3 residues: CASSEAGSYNEQFF. CDR3 DNA sequence: TGTGCCAGCAGTGAGGCAGGCTCCTACAATGAGCAGTTCTTC. The full variable domain, completed using reference TRBV25-1 and TRBJ2-1, is EADIYQTPRYLVIGTGKKITLECSQTMGHDKMYWYQQDPGMELHLIHYSYGVNSTEKGDLSSESTVSRIRTEHFPLTLESARPSHTSQYLCASSEAGSYNEQFFGPGTRLTVL.

The rearrangement links TRBV5-1 to TRBJ2-2; no definite D call. With 4 bases removed from V and 6 bases from J, the gap between germline ends came to 16 bases. The CDR3 covers 15 residues. Per germline, CDR1 SGHRS and CDR2 YFSETQ. CDR3 loop: CASSPSWIGAGELFF. Written as DNA, the CDR3 is TGCGCCAGCAGCCCCTCCTGGATAGGTGCCGGGGAGCTGTTTTTT.

The gene calls are TRBV28 and TRBJ2-5; D could derive from TRBD1 or TRBD2 (5 bases each). The CDR3 is 17 amino acids. V lost 5 bases to trimming and J lost 2 bases, with 21 bases between them. Germline values: CDR1 MDHEN, CDR2 SYDVKM. The CDR3 coding sequence is TGTGCCAGCAGTGACATATCCCGGGACCCCCGACAAGAGACCCAGTACTTC. It yields the protein CASSDISRDPRQETQYF.

This chain links TRBV5-6 with TRBJ2-7; the D gene is possibly TRBD1 (6 bases). V dropped 0 bases and J dropped 3 bases, with 7 bases sitting between them. The CDR3 runs 13 residues. Germline CDR1 SGHDT, CDR2 YYEEEE. The DNA for the CDR3 is TGTGCCAGCAGCTTGGGGACAGTCTACGAGCAGTACTTC. It specifies CASSLGTVYEQYF.

The V and J genes are TRBV7-9 and TRBJ2-1; 10 bases line up with TRBD1. The junction had 7 bases not matched to a gene; V was cut back by 3 bases and J by 2 bases. Germline lookup yields CDR1 SEHNR and CDR2 FQNEAQ (reference sequence). CDR3 length: 17 residues. The CDR3 loop is CASSFPDRGSTYNEQFF. CDR3 DNA sequence: TGTGCCAGCAGCTTCCCGGACAGGGGGTCTACCTACAATGAGCAGTTCTTC.

The V and J genes are TRBV28 and TRBJ1-5; D is unresolved. Trimming cost V 6 bases and J 1 base, with 16 bases left between them. The germline V gene encodes CDR1 MDHEN and CDR2 SYDVKM. The CDR3 runs to 16 residues. CDR3 amino acids: CASSHKVYLSNQPQHF. CDR3 DNA sequence: TGTGCCAGCAGCCACAAAGTGTATTTAAGCAATCAGCCCCAGCATTTT.

V is TRBV4-1 and J is TRBJ2-5, with TRBD2 matching 10 bases. Unmatched junction bases numbered 6, after V lost 1 base and J lost 4 bases. The CDR3 contains 16 residues. The germline gives CDR1 MGHRA, CDR2 YSYEKL. The DNA of the CDR3 is TGCGCCAGCAGCCAAGTGAGCGGGAGGGCGGGAGAGACCCAGTACTTC. Protein product: CASSQVSGRAGETQYF.

This sequence joins TRBV18 and TRBJ1-4; D gene uncertain. Germline loops: CDR1 KGHSH, CDR2 LQKENI. The CDR3 is 15 amino acids. The V end was cut by 6 bases, the J end by 5 bases, with 16 bases between. This chain's CDR3 is CASSFSDEFNEKLFF. The CDR3, as DNA: TGTGCCAGCTCGTTTTCGGACGAGTTCAATGAAAAACTGTTTTTT.

The rearrangement uses TRBV7-3 and TRBJ2-1, with D unclear. CDR1 and CDR2 (germline): SGHTA, FQGTGA. Trimming cost V 2 bases and J 3 bases, with 11 bases left between them. The CDR3 loop spans 15 amino acids. The CDR3 nucleotides read TGTGCCAGCAGCTTAGGGGTACCGGGCTACAATGAGCAGTTCTTC. Its translation is CASSLGVPGYNEQFF.

V usage is TRBV4-2 and J usage is TRBJ1-5; weak D call: TRBD1 (5 bases). Germline V lookup: CDR1 LGHNA, CDR2 YNFKEQ. CDR3 size: 20 residues. Trimming left V 2 bases short and J 5 bases short, with 28 bases between. CDR3 sequence (DNA): TGTGCCAGCAGCCAATACACTAAGGCCGACAGTGCCCGGCTTCATCAGCCCCAGCATTTT. Translating gives CASSQYTKADSARLHQPQHF.

The genes are TRBV19 and TRBJ1-1; D perhaps matches TRBD1 (5 bases). The CDR3 spans 15 residues. CDR1 is LNHDA and CDR2 is SQIVND in the germline V gene (reference sequence). V was trimmed by 2 bases and J by 0 bases, leaving 10 bases between them. In nucleotides, the CDR3 is TGTGCCAGTAGTATACGTCGGGGGATGAACACTGAAGCTTTCTTT. Protein product: CASSIRRGMNTEAFF.

V gene TRBV3-1 (or the pseudogene TRBV3-2) combines with J gene TRBJ2-1; D not certain. The CDR3 has 11 amino acids. Trimming pared 4 bases from V and 7 bases from J, leaving 5 bases between. CDR1 LGHDT and CDR2 YNNKEL come from the germline V gene (reference sequence). The CDR3 DNA sequence: TGTGCCAGCAGCCTTCCAAATGAGCAGTTCTTC. It encodes CASSLPNEQFF.

The gene calls are TRBV10-1 and TRBJ2-5; D is undetermined. This CDR3 is built from 15 residues. The germline V gene has CDR1 WNHNN and CDR2 SYGVQD (reference sequence). With 0 bases removed from V and 2 bases from J, the gap between germline ends came to 10 bases. CDR3 protein: CASSESNGPQETQYF. DNA of the CDR3: TGCGCCAGCAGTGAGTCGAACGGCCCACAAGAGACCCAGTACTTC.

This chain joins TRBV27 and TRBJ2-7; TRBD1 might be the D (5 bases). The CDR3 length is 12 residues. Trimming removed 5 bases at V and 4 bases at J, with 9 bases between. The germline CDR1 and CDR2 sequences are MNHEY and SMNVEV (reference sequence). CDR3 coding DNA: TGTGCCAGCAGTCTTCAGGGATACGAGCAGTACTTC. Translation: CASSLQGYEQYF.

The V and J genes are TRBV10-3 and TRBJ2-1, with D tentatively TRBD2 (5 bases). V was clipped by 7 bases and J by 5 bases, with 9 bases between them. This CDR3 region has 12 residues. The germline V gene encodes CDR1 ENHRY and CDR2 SYGVKD. In DNA form, the CDR3 reads TGTGCCATCAACGAGGGAAACAATGAGCAGTTCTTC. Protein product: CAINEGNNEQFF.

The chain is built from TRBV5-6 and TRBJ1-5; D is uncertain. V was trimmed by 3 bases and J by 4 bases, leaving 5 bases between them. Germline CDR1 reads SGHDT; CDR2 reads YYEEEE. The CDR3 is made up of 12 amino acids. The CDR3 is CASSSENQPQHF. The CDR3 region has the DNA TGTGCCAGCAGCTCAGAAAATCAGCCCCAGCATTTT.

The chain joins TRBV7-6 to TRBJ1-2; tentatively, D is TRBD1 (6 bases). Trimming left V 4 bases short and J 3 bases short, with 21 bases between. The germline V gene encodes CDR1 SGHVS and CDR2 FNYEAQ. This CDR3 is 17 amino acids long. As DNA, the CDR3 is TGTGCCAGCAGCTCCCTCCCCTGGACAGTGCAACACTATGGCTACACCTTC. This codes for CASSSLPWTVQHYGYTF.